This TCR beta chain appears in the sequencing data of a study of T-cell memory formation after mild COVID-19. Points from the study as a whole: Researchers could not confirm that second-wave clones peaking on day 37 targeted SARS-CoV-2. Contracting clones from day 15 to 85 had balanced CD4/CD8; later expanders favoured CD4+.

A few counts support this clonotype. Antigen specificity is unknown. CDR1 and CDR2 (germline): MGHRA, YSYEKL. Between the trimmed V and J ends, which lost 5 bases and 1 base, there was a span of 13 bases. The length of the CDR3 is 15 residues. Libraries for TCRalpha and TCRbeta carried sample barcodes and unique molecular identifiers via 5'RACE. TCRdb re-analysed the 5' RACE reads in MiXCR, keeping a single row per CDR3 protein. The profile shows under 350,000 distinct CDR3 sequences, roughly 16% of them singletons. The chain uses TRBV4-1 and TRBJ2-3, with D possibly called TRBD1 or TRBD2 (5 bases each). Material for sequencing was PBMCs or a T cell subset sorted from them (not recorded which). This TCR derives from a man between 18 and 35 years old who had mild COVID-19 (a few samples of this study predate the infection). Cell type and time point are not known. This chain's CDR3 is CASSIRDGGTDTQYF. The DNA for the CDR3 is TGCGCCAGCAGCATCCGGGACGGAGGCACAGATACGCAGTATTTT.